The TCR beta chain under discussion was sequenced for a study of regulatory T cells in long-lasting Graves disease. Study outcomes and limitations: Shared public clonotypes totalled 2,741 in persistent patients, compared with just under 1,000 in new patients.

The CDR3 length is 14 residues. Germline CDR1 is SNHLY and CDR2 is FYNNEI. The V and J ends lost 6 bases and 1 base, in that order; junction bases with no gene match: 4. This clonotype was recorded many times. Its specificity is unknown. The authors built TCR beta libraries using iRepertoire HTBI primers and Arm-PCR of CDR3 regions. TCRdb re-analysed the multiplex PCR reads in MiXCR, keeping a single row per CDR3 protein. The profile covers 400,000 to 500,000 distinct CDR3 sequences, with around 13% appearing a single time and roughly a sixth taken by the ten largest. Time point: newly diagnosed GD, antithyroid drugs for less than 3 months. PBMC RNA served as the TCR library source. It was American Thyroid Association guidelines that determined Graves' disease diagnosis. These data were also filed under a second study, of T cells in Graves' hyperthyroidism and ophthalmopathy.

Sequenced material: peripheral blood mononuclear cells (PBMCs), taken at new diagnosis, from a patient treated with antithyroid drugs. V usage is TRBV2 and J usage is TRBJ2-5, with 8 bases fitting TRBD2. This receptor was taken from a woman in her forties or fifties with Graves disease. As DNA, the CDR3 is TGTGCCAGCAGCACGGGACTAGTCCAAGAGACCCAGTACTTC. Its protein product is CASSTGLVQETQYF.